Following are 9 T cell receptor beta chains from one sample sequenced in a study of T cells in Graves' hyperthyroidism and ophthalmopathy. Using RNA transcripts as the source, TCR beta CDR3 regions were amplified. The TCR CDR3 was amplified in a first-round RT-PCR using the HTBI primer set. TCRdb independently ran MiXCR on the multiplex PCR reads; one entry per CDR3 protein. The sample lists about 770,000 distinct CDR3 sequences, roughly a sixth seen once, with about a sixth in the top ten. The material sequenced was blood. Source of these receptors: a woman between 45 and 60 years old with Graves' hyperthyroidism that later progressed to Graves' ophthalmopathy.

CDR3 sequence: CASSYRQGRNTEAFF. Here the CDR3 DNA reads TGTGCCAGCAGTTATCGACAGGGGAGGAACACTGAAGCTTTCTTT. V is TRBV6-5 and J is TRBJ1-1; the match to TRBD1 covers 8 bases. The J segment lost 1 base and the V segment lost 3 bases, leaving 4 bases of the junction unmatched. Germline-derived CDR1 and CDR2 are MNHEY and SVGAGI. The CDR3 length is 15 residues.

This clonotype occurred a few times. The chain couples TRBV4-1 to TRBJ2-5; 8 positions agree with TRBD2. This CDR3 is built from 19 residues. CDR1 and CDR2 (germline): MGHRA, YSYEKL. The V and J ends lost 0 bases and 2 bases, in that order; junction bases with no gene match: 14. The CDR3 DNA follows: TGCGCCAGCAGCCAAGAAAGGTCGAGCGGCGGGGGGCCTCAAGAGACCCAGTACTTC. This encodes CASSQERSSGGGPQETQYF.

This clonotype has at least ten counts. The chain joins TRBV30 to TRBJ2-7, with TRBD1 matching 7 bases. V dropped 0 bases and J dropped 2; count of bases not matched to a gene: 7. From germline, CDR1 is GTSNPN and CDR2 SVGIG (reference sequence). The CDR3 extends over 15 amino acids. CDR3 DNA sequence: TGTGCCTGGAGTGTAGCCAGGGGGAATGCCTACGAGCAGTACTTC. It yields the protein CAWSVARGNAYEQYF.

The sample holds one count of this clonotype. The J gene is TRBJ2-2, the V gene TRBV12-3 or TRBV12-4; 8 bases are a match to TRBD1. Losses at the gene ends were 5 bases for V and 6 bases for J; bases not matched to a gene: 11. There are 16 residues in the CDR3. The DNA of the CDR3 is TGTGCCAGCAGTGGGTGGACAGGGAAAGGTTCCGGGGAGCTGTTTTTT. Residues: CASSGWTGKGSGELFF.

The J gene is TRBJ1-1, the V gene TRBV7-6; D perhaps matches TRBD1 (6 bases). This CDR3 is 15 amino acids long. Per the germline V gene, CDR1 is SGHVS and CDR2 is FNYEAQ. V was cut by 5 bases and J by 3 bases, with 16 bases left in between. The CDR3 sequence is CASSAQAGADTEAFF. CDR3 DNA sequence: TGTGCCAGCAGCGCGCAGGCAGGGGCTGACACTGAAGCTTTCTTT.

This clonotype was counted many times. CDR3 in amino acids: CASSPTPGDTGELFF. The CDR3, as DNA: TGTGCCAGCAGCCCCACCCCCGGGGACACCGGGGAGCTGTTTTTT. V and J are TRBV14 and TRBJ2-2; TRBD2 is a possible D gene (5 bases). V lost 4 bases and J lost 3, with 12 bases in between. Per the germline V gene, CDR1 is SGHDN and CDR2 is FVKESK. This CDR3 has 15 residues.

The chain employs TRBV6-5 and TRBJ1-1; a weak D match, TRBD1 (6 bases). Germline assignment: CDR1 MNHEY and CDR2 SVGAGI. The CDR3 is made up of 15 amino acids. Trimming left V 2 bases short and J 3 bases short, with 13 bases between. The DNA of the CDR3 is TGTGCCAGCAGTTACGGGAATAGGGGGGACACTGAAGCTTTCTTT. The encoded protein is CASSYGNRGDTEAFF.

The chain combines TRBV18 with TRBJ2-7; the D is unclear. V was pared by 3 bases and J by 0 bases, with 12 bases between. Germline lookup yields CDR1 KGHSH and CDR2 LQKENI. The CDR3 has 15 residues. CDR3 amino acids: CASSPSPANSYEQYF. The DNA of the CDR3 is TGTGCCAGCTCACCGTCCCCGGCCAACTCCTACGAGCAGTACTTC.

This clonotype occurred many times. The CDR3 DNA reads TGTGCCAGCAGCTCAGGAGGGTACACTGAAGCTTTCTTT. Translated: CASSSGGYTEAFF. This chain uses TRBV7-3 with TRBJ1-1; no definite D call. With 4 bases removed from V and 3 bases from J, the gap between germline ends came to 9 bases. The CDR3 is made up of 13 amino acids. Germline-derived CDR1 and CDR2 are SGHTA and FQGTGA.